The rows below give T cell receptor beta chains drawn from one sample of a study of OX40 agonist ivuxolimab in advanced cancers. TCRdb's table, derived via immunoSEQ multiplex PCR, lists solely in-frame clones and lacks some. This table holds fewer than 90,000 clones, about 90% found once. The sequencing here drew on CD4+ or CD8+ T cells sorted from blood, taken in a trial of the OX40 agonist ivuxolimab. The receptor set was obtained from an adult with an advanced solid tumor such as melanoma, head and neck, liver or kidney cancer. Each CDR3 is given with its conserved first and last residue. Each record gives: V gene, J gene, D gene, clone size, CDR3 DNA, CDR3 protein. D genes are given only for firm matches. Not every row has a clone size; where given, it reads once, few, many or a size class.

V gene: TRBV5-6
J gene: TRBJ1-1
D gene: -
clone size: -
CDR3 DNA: TGTGCCAGCAGCTTGGCCTGGGCAGATCGGGGTTTCTTT
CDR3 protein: CASSLAWADRGFF

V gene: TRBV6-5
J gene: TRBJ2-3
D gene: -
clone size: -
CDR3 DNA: TGTGCCAGCACTGAACCGGGGACAGATACGCAGTATTTT
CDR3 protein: CASTEPGTDTQYF

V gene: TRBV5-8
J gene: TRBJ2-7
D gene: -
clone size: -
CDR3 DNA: TGTGCCAGCCGGGCAGCCACCGAGCAGTACTTC
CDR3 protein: CASRAATEQYF

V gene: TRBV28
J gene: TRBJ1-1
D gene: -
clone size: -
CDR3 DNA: TGTGCCAGCAGTCCTTACAGGGTCATGAACACTGAAGCTTTCTTT
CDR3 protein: CASSPYRVMNTEAFF

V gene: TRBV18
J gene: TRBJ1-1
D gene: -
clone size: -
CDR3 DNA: TGTGCCAGCTCACATCTCCCGGGCAGGGCGGATGGCACTGAAGCTTTCTTT
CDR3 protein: CASSHLPGRADGTEAFF

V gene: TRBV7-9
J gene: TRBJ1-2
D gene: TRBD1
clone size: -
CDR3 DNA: TGTGCCAGCAGCCGCACCTGGGACAGCCTTAACTATGGCTACACCTTC
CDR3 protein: CASSRTWDSLNYGYTF

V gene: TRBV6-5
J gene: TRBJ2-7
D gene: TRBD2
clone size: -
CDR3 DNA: TGTGCCAGCAGTCGACTAGCGGCGTACTACGAGCAGTACTTC
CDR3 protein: CASSRLAAYYEQYF

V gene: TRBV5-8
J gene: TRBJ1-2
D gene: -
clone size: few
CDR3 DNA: TGTGCCAGCAGCAGCCGAATAATACAGGGAAAGGAAGGTGGCTACACCTTC
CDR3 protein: CASSSRIIQGKEGGYTF

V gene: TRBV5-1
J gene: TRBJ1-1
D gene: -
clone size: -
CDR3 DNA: TGCGCCAGCAGCTCACAGGGTACAACTGAAGCTTTCTTT
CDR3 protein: CASSSQGTTEAFF

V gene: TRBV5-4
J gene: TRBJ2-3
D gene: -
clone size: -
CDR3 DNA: TGTGCCAGCAGCTTAAGGGATGGAGATACGCAGTATTTT
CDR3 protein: CASSLRDGDTQYF

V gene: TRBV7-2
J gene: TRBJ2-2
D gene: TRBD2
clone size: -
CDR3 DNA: TGTGCCAGCCTCAGGACTAGCGGGGGGGTCGGGGAGCTGTTTTTT
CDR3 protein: CASLRTSGGVGELFF

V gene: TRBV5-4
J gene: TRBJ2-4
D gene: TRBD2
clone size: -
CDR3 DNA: TGTGCCAGCAGCTTACGTGCCAGCGGGGGGGCAGGGATTCAGTACTTC
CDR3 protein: CASSLRASGGAGIQYF